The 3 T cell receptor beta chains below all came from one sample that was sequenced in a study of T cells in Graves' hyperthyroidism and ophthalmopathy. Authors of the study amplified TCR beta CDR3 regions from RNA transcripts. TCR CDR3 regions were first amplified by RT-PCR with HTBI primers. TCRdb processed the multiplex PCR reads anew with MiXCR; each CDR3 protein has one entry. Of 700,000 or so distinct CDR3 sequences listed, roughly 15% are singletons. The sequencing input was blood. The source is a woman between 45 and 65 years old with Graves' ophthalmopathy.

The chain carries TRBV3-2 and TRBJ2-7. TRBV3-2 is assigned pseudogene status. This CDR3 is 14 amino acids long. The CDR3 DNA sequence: TGTGCCAGCAGCCTCAACCTTCGTGTTAGACGGCAGTACTTC. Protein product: CASSLNLRVRRQYF.

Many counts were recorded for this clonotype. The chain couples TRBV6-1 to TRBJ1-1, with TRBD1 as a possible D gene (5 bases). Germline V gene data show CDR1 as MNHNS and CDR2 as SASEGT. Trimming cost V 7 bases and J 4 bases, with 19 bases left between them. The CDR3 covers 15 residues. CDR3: CASTPVRGVGTEAFF. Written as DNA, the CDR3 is TGTGCCAGCACCCCCGTTCGGGGCGTTGGCACTGAAGCTTTCTTT.

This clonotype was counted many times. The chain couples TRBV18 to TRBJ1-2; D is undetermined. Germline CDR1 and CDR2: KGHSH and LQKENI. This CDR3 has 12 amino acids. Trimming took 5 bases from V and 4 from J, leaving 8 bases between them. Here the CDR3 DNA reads TGTGCCAGCTCAAGAGACACCTATGGCTACACCTTC. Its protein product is CASSRDTYGYTF.